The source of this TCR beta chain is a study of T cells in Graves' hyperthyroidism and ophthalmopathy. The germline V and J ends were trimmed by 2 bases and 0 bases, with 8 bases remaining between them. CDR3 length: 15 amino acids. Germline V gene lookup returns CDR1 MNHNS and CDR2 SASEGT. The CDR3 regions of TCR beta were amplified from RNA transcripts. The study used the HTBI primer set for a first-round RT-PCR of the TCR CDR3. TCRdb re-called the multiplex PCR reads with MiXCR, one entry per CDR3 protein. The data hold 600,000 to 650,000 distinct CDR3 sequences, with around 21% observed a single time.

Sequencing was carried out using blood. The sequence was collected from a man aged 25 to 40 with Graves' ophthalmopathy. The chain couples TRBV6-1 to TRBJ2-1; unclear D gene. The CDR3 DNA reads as TGTGCCAGCAGTGAAAAAAAACACTCCTACAATGAGCAGTTCTTC. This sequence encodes CASSEKKHSYNEQFF.